This TCR beta chain emerged from a study of shared clonotypes between healthy human individuals. Whole-study results and caveats: An effect of sequencing depth on clonotype sharing among donors was expected.

Repertoires were generated with immunoSEQ multiplex PCR, while TCRdb's copy carries only in-frame clones and drops some. Counted here are over a million clones, roughly 95% occurring once; the ten biggest clones make up approximately 1.1%. This clone came up once. Its specificity is unknown. V shed 9 bases, J shed 6 bases, and the junction held 14 bases outside the gene matches. Germline lookup yields CDR1 SGHTS and CDR2 YDEGEE. There are 17 residues in the CDR3. The sequenced sample consisted of naive CD4+ T cells sorted from blood. Subset indicated: CD45RA+ positively selected. The TCR sequence derives from a man between 25 and 39 years old in good health. V usage is TRBV5-8 and J usage is TRBJ2-2, with 13 bases that match TRBD2. CDR3 sequence: CATSAGTSGTVAGELFF. Here the CDR3 DNA reads TGTGCCACCAGTGCCGGGACTAGCGGGACCGTGGCCGGGGAGCTGTTTTTT.